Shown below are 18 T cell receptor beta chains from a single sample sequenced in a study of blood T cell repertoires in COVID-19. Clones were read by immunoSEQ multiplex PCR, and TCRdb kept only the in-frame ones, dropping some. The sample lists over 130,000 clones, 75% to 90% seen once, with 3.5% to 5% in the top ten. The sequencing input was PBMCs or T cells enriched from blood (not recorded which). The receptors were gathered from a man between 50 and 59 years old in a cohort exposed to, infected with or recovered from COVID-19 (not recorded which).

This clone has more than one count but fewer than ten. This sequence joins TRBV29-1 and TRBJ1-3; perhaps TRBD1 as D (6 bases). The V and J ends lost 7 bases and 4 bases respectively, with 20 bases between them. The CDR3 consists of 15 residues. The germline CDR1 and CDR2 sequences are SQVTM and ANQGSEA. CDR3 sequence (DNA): TGCAGCGCTTCAATACAGGGTGGGTCCGGAAACACCATATATTTT. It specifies CSASIQGGSGNTIYF.

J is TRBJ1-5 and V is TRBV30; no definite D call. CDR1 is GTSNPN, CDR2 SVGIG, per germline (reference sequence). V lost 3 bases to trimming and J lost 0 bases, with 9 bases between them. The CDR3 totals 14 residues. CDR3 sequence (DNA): TGTGCCTGGAGAACAGTTGATAGCAATCAGCCCCAGCATTTT. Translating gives CAWRTVDSNQPQHF.

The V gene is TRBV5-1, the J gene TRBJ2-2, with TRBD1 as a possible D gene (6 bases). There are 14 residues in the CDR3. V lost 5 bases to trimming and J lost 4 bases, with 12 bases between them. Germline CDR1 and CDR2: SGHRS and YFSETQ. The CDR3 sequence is CASRAGASTGELFF. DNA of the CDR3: TGCGCCAGCAGGGCAGGGGCGAGCACCGGGGAGCTGTTTTTT.

The CDR3 reads CASMAGSPSYEQYF. The CDR3, as DNA: TGTGCCAGCATGGCGGGGTCCCCCTCCTACGAGCAGTACTTC. This sequence joins TRBV6-5 and TRBJ2-7, with D possibly matching TRBD2 (6 bases). CDR1 is MNHEY and CDR2 is SVGAGI in the germline V gene. The V and J ends lost 7 bases and 0 bases respectively, with 13 bases between them. The CDR3 is 14 amino acids.

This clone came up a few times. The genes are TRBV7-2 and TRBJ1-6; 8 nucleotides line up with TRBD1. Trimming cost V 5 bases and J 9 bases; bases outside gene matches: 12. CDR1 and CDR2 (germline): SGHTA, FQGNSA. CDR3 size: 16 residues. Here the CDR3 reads CASSPQGGGLGSPLHF. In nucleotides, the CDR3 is TGTGCCAGCAGCCCACAGGGGGGGGGTTTAGGTTCACCCCTCCACTTT. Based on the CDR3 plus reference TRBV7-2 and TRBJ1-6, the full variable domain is GAGVSQSPSNKVTEKGKDVELRCDPISGHTALYWYRQSLGQGLEFLIYFQGNSAPDKSGLPSDRFSAERTGGSVSTLTIQRTQQEDSAVYLCASSPQGGGLGSPLHFGNGTRLTVT.

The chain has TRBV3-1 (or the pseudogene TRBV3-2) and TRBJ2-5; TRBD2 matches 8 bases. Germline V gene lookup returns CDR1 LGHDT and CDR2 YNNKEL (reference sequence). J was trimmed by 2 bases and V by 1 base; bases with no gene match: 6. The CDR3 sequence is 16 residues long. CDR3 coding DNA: TGTGCCAGCAGCCAAGGGGTAGCGGGGAGGCAAGAGACCCAGTACTTC. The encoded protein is CASSQGVAGRQETQYF.

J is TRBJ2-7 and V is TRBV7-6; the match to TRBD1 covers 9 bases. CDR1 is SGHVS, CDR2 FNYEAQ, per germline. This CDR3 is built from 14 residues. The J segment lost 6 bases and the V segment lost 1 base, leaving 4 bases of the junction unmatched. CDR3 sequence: CASSLGQGDGEQYF. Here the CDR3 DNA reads TGTGCCAGCAGCTTAGGACAGGGGGATGGCGAGCAGTACTTC. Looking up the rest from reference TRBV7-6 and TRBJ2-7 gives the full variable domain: GAGVSQSPRYKVTKRGQDVALRCDPISGHVSLYWYRQALGQGPEFLTYFNYEAQQDKSGLPNDRFSAERPEGSISTLTIQRTEQRDSAMYRCASSLGQGDGEQYFGPGTRLTVT.

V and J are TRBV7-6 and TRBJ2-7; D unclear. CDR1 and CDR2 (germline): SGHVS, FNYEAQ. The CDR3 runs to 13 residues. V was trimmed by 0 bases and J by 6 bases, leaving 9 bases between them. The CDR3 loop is CASSLAGASEQYF. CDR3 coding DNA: TGTGCCAGCAGCTTAGCGGGCGCGTCCGAGCAGTACTTC.

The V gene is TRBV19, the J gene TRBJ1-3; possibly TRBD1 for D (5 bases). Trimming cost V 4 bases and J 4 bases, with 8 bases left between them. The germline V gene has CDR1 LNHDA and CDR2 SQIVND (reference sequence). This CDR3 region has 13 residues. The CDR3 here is CASSRTGGNTIYF. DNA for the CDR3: TGTGCCAGTAGTAGAACAGGAGGAAACACCATATATTTT.

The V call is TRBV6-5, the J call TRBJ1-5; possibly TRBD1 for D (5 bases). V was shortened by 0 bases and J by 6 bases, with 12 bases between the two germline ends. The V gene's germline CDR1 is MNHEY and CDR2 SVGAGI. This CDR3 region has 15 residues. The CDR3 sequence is CASSYSIGVAQPQHF. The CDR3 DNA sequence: TGTGCCAGCAGTTACTCGATAGGGGTGGCTCAGCCCCAGCATTTT.

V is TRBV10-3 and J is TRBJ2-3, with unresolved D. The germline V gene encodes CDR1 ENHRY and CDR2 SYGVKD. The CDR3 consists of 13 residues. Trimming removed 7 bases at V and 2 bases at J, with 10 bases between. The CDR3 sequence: CAITAMNTDTQYF. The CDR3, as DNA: TGTGCCATCACAGCGATGAACACAGATACGCAGTATTTT.

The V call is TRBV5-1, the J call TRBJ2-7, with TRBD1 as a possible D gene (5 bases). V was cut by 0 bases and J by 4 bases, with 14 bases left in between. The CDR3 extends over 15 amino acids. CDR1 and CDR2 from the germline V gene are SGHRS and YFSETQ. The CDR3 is CASSLADSQLYEQYF. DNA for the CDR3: TGCGCCAGCAGCTTGGCAGACAGTCAACTGTACGAGCAGTACTTC.

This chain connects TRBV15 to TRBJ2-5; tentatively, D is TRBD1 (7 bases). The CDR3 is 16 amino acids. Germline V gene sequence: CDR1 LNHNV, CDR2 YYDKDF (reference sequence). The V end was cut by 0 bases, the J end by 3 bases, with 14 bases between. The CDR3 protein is CATSRDQGGGEETQYF. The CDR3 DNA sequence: TGTGCCACCAGCAGAGATCAAGGGGGCGGGGAAGAGACCCAGTACTTC.

This CDR3 is CASSMDRGVDTEAFF. The DNA for the CDR3 is TGTGCCAGTAGTATGGACAGGGGGGTAGACACTGAAGCTTTCTTT. The chain is built from TRBV19 and TRBJ1-1, with TRBD1 matching 10 bases. The CDR3 length is 15 residues. With 3 bases clipped from V and 3 bases from J, the junction kept 4 bases outside the gene matches. Germline lookup yields CDR1 LNHDA and CDR2 SQIVND (reference sequence).

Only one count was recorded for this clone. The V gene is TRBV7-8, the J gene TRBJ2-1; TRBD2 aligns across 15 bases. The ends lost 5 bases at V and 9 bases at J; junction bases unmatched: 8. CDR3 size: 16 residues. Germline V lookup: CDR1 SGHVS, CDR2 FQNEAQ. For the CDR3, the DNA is TGTGCCAGCAGCCCCGGGACTAGCGGGGGGAAGGGTGAGCAGTTCTTC. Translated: CASSPGTSGGKGEQFF.

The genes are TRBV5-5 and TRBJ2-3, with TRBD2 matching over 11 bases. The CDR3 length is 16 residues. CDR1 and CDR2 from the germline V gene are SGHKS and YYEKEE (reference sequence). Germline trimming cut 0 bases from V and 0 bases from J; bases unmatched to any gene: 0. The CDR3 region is CASSLGLAGSTDTQYF. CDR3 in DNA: TGTGCCAGCAGCTTGGGACTAGCGGGGAGCACAGATACGCAGTATTTT.

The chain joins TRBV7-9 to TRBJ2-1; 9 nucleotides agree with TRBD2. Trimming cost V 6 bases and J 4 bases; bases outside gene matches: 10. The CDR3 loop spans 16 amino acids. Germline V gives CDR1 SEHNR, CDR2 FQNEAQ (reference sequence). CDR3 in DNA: TGTGCCAGCAGGGATGACGGGCTAGCGGGGTACAATGAGCAGTTCTTC. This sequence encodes CASRDDGLAGYNEQFF.

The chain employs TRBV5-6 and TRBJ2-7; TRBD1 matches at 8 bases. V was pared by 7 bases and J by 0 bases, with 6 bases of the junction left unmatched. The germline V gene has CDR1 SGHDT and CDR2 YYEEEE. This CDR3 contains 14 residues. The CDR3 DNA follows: TGTGCCAGCTGGACCGGGACAGGCTCCTACGAGCAGTACTTC. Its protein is CASWTGTGSYEQYF.